This T cell receptor beta chain was captured in a study of T cell responses to AZD1222 COVID-19 vaccine. Study-wide background: Combined were second doses at about 4 or about 12 weeks. Study observations and caveats: The reported proportion of spike-specific TCRs targeting unmutated variant regions was nearly half. Clonal diversity may have been underestimated, and the donors were mostly white British, with more females than males. Only a handful of AZD1222 recipients, more than 5 in all, had baseline seropositivity.

Generated by immunoSEQ multiplex PCR, the TCRdb table keeps only in-frame clones and is missing some. The sample lists tens of thousands of clones; less than 85% were seen once. Per germline, CDR1 WNHNN and CDR2 SYGVQD (reference sequence). The CDR3 extends over 14 amino acids. Trimming at V came to 3 bases and at J to 9 bases, leaving 6 bases not matched to a gene. This clone was recorded a few times. Its antigen is unidentified. The chain carries TRBV10-1 and TRBJ2-4; 9 bases line up with TRBD1. The sample consisted of peripheral blood, taken on day 0 of AZD1222 vaccination. The TCR comes from an adult in good health. The CDR3 loop reads CASSESPGQGIQYF. The CDR3 DNA reads as TGCGCCAGCAGTGAATCTCCGGGACAGGGCATTCAGTACTTC.